The rows below give T cell receptor beta chains drawn from one sample of a study of blood T cell repertoires in COVID-19. The assay was immunoSEQ multiplex PCR, and TCRdb's table has in-frame clones only and misses some. The table lists 110,000 to 150,000 clones, 87% of them singletons. Sequenced input: peripheral blood. These receptors were collected from a woman between 40 and 55 years old with acute or convalescent COVID-19. CDR3s leave out the opening cysteine and the closing phenylalanine or tryptophan. For some rows the clone size is stated as once, few or many, or as a class when expanded; others skip it.

v_call	clone_size	j_call	cdr3_aa
TRBV29-1	.	TRBJ1-2	SVNDRGYGYT
TRBV7-9	.	TRBJ1-3	ASSLAGQLSGGIY
TRBV20-1	.	TRBJ1-2	SASSANYGYT
TRBV11-2	.	TRBJ2-7	ASSLGRTSGSQSYEQY
TRBV7-3	.	TRBJ1-1	ASRKEQGTEAF
TRBV4-1	.	TRBJ1-6	ASSQVTQGQALH
TRBV2	.	TRBJ1-2	ASSPAGGGYGYT
TRBV21-1	few	TRBJ1-3	ASSKRDFSSGNTIY
TRBV7-2	few	TRBJ1-5	ASSSAGGQINQPQH
TRBV29-1	once	TRBJ1-5	SVGGANQPQH
TRBV2	few	TRBJ1-1	ASTAGGPRGAF
TRBV30	once	TRBJ1-2	AWSPPGGFYGYT
TRBV2	.	TRBJ2-6	ASSGDGAGANVLT
TRBV4-1	.	TRBJ1-5	ASSQDRIQLGQPQH
TRBV7-2	.	TRBJ2-1	ASSSTVGNEQF
TRBV7-2	.	TRBJ1-2	ASSSDRVGYT
TRBV7-9	once	TRBJ1-1	ASSLLQGPNTEAF
TRBV5-5	once	TRBJ1-6	ASSVYTGPYNSPLH
TRBV11-3	.	TRBJ2-7	ASSLDPSGSSYEQY
TRBV12-3/TRBV12-4	.	TRBJ1-2	ASSLGLRYGYT
TRBV6-5	.	TRBJ1-2	ASTRTGGGYGYT
TRBV6-2/TRBV6-3	.	TRBJ2-3	ASSTSGGATDTQY
TRBV19	once	TRBJ1-5	ASSILETGGNQPQH
TRBV18	.	TRBJ1-1	ASSPPGQTFTEAF
TRBV28	.	TRBJ1-5	ASHGGGSQGPQH
TRBV4-1	.	TRBJ2-1	ASSQVGRPGGEQF
TRBV4-3	.	TRBJ1-1	ASSQLDRANTEAF
TRBV11-2	.	TRBJ2-2	ASSYRTSGITGELF
TRBV19	.	TRBJ1-2	ASNVGGNYGYT
TRBV7-3	.	TRBJ2-1	ASSLSGGQIHEQF
TRBV12-3/TRBV12-4	.	TRBJ2-1	ASSISGGEQF
TRBV6-5	few	TRBJ1-6	ASSYSNKGGSPLH